The clone carrying this TCR beta chain showed up just once. This record comes from a study of cytomegalovirus exposure and HLA in healthy donors. The method was immunoSEQ multiplex PCR; TCRdb's version includes in-frame clones alone and lacks a portion of them. The sample records 150,000 to 160,000 clones, 86% being singletons. The sequence derives from a human donor in good health. What was sequenced was PBMCs.

The CDR3 DNA follows: TGTGCCAGCAGCTTACAGGGGTTGAACACTGAAGCTTTCTTT. Translating it yields CASSLQGLNTEAFF. The V and J genes are TRBV7-9 and TRBJ1-1; possible D gene TRBD1, 6 bases. This CDR3 spans 14 amino acids. The germline V gene has CDR1 SEHNR and CDR2 FQNEAQ (reference sequence). Trimming took 2 bases from V and 0 from J, leaving 7 bases between them. The full variable domain, in which reference TRBV7-9 and TRBJ1-1 provide the parts outside the CDR3, is DTGVSQNPRHKITKRGQNVTFRCDPISEHNRLYWYRQTLGQGPEFLTYFQNEAQLEKSRLLSDRFSAERPKGSFSTLEIQRTEQGDSAMYLCASSLQGLNTEAFFGQGTRLTVV.